The present TCR beta chain was sequenced within a study of OX40 agonist ivuxolimab in advanced cancers. General study results and limits: Among the lowest levels of clonal expansion were found in partial responders at 0.1-3.0 mg/kg. At 0.1 to 3.0 mg/kg, CD4+ and CD8+ blood T cells expanded clonally by week 6.

Prior autoimmune disease or systemic immunosuppression barred patients. This CDR3 region has 14 residues. Germline assignment: CDR1 SEHNR and CDR2 FQNEAQ (reference sequence). V was clipped by 6 bases and J by 9 bases, with 20 bases between them. Points on this clone: The antigen remains undetermined.

Only in-frame clones appear in the TCRdb table, and some are missing; sequencing was by immunoSEQ multiplex PCR. The table lists under 25,000 clones, 86% of them singletons. The receptor was derived from an adult with an advanced solid tumor such as melanoma, head and neck, liver or kidney cancer. The chain joins TRBV7-9 to TRBJ1-2; TRBD1 is a possible D gene (5 bases). The sequencing here drew on CD4+ or CD8+ T cells sorted from blood, taken in a trial of the OX40 agonist ivuxolimab. CDR3 nucleotides: TGTGCCAGCAGGGGGGGAGACAACCAGGGTAGCTACACCTTC. Residues: CASRGGDNQGSYTF.